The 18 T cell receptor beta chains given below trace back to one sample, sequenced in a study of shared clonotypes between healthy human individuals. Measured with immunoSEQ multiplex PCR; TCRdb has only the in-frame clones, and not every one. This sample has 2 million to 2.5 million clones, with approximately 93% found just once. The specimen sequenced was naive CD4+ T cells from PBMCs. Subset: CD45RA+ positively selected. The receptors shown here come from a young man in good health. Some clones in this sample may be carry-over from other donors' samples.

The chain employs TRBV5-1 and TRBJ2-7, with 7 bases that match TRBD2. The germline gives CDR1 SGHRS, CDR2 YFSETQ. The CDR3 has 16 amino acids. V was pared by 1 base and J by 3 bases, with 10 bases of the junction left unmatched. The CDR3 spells CASSLWGGRGYYEQYF. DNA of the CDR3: TGCGCCAGCAGCTTGTGGGGCGGGAGAGGGTACTACGAGCAGTACTTC.

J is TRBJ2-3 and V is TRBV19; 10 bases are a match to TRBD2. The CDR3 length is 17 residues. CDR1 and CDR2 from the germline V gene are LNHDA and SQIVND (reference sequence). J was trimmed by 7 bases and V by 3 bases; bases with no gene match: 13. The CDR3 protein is CASSIGLVTSGQNTQYF. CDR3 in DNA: TGTGCCAGTAGTATCGGTCTGGTGACTAGCGGGCAAAATACGCAGTATTTT.

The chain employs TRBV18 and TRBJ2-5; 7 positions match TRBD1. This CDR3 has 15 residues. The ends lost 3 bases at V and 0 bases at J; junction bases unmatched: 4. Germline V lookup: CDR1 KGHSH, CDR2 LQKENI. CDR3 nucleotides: TGTGCCAGCTCACCGGACAGGACATACCAAGAGACCCAGTACTTC. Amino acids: CASSPDRTYQETQYF.

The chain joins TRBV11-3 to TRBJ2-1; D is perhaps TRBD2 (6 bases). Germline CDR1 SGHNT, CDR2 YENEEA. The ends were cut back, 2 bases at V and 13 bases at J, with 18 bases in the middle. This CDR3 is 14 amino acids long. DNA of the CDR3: TGTGCCAGCAGCTTAAGCCGCTATAGCGGAACCCAGTTCTTC. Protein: CASSLSRYSGTQFF.

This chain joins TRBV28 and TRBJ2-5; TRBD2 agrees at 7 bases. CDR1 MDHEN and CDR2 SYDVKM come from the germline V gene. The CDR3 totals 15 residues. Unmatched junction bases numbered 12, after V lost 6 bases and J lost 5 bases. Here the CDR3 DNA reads TGTGCCAGCAGCTCCCATGGGGGGGGGTCGGAGACCCAGTACTTC. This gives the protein CASSSHGGGSETQYF.

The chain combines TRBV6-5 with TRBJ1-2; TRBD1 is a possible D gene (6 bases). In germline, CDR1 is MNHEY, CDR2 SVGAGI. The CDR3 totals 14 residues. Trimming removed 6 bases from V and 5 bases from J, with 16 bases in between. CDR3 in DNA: TGTGCCAGCAGCCTCACAGGCAGGGGTTATGGCTACACCTTC. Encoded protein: CASSLTGRGYGYTF.

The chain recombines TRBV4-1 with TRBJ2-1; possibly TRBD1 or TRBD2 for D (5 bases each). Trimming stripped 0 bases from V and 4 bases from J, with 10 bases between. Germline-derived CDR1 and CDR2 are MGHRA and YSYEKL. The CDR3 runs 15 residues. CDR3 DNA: TGCGCCAGCAGCCAAGAGGGGGAGAGTTACAATGAGCAGTTCTTC. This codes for CASSQEGESYNEQFF.

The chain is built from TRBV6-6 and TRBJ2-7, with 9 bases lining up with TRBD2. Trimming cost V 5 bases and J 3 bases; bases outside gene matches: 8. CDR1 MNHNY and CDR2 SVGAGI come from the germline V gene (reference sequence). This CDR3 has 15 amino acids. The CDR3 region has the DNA TGTGCCAGCAGTCGGAGCGGGAGGCCTGGCTACGAGCAGTACTTC. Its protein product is CASSRSGRPGYEQYF.

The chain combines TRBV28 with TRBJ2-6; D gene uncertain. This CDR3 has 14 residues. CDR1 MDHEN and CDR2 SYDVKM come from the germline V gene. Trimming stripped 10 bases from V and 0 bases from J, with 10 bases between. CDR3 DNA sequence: TGTGCCACCCAATATGGCTCTGGGGCCAACGTCCTGACTTTC. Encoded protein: CATQYGSGANVLTF.

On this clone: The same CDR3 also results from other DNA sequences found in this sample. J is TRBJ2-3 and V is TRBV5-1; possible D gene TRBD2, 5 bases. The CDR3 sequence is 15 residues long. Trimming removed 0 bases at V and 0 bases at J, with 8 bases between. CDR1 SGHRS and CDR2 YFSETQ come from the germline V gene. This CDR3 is CASSLVGGSTDTQYF. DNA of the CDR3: TGCGCCAGCAGCTTGGTCGGCGGGAGCACAGATACGCAGTATTTT.

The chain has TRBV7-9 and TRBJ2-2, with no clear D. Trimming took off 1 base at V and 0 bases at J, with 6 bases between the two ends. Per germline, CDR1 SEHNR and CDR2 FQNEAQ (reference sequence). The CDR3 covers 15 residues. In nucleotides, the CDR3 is TGTGCCAGCAGCTTAGGGTCGGCGAACACCGGGGAGCTGTTTTTT. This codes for CASSLGSANTGELFF.

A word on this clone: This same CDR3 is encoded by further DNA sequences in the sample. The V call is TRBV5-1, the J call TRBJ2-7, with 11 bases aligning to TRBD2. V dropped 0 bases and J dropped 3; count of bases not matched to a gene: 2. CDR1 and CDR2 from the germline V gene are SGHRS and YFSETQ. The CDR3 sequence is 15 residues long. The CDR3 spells CASSLGLAGNYEQYF. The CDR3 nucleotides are TGCGCCAGCAGCTTGGGACTAGCGGGAAACTACGAGCAGTACTTC.

CDR3 nucleotide sequence: TGTGCCAGCAGTCCCCAGGGGGAAGTCGGCACTGAAGCTTTCTTT. Its translation: CASSPQGEVGTEAFF. The rearrangement uses TRBV28 and TRBJ1-1; 7 positions agree with TRBD1. Losses at the gene ends were 5 bases for V and 4 bases for J; bases not matched to a gene: 10. The CDR3 extends over 15 amino acids. Looked up from germline, CDR1 is MDHEN and CDR2 is SYDVKM.

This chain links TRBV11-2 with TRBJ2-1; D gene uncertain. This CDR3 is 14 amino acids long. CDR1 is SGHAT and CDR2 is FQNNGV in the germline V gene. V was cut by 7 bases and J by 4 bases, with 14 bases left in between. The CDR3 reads CASNKIPTYNEQFF. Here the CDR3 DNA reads TGTGCCAGCAACAAAATCCCGACGTACAATGAGCAGTTCTTC.

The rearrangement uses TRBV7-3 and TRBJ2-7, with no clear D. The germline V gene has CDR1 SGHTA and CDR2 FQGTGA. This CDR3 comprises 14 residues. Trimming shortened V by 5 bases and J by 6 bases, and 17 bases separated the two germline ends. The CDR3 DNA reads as TGTGCCAGCAGCCGAACCGGGCAGGAAGGCGAGCAGTACTTC. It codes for CASSRTGQEGEQYF. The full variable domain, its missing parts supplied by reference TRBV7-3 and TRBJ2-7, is GAGVSQTPSNKVTEKGKYVELRCDPISGHTALYWYRQSLGQGPEFLIYFQGTGAADDSGLPNDRFFAVRPEGSVSTLKIQRTERGDSAVYLCASSRTGQEGEQYFGPGTRLTVT.

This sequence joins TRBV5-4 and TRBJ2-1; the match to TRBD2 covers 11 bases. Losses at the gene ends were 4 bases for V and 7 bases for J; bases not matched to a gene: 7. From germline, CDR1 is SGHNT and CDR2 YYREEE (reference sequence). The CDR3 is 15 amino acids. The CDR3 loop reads CASSPLAGVLNEQFF. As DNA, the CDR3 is TGTGCCAGCAGCCCACTAGCGGGAGTATTGAATGAGCAGTTCTTC.

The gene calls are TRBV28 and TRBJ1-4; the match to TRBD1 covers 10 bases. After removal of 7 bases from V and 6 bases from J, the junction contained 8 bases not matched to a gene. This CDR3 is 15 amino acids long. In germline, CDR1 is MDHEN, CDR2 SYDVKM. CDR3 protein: CASTSTGTGDEKLFF. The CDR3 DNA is TGTGCCAGCACCTCAACCGGGACAGGGGATGAAAAACTGTTTTTT.

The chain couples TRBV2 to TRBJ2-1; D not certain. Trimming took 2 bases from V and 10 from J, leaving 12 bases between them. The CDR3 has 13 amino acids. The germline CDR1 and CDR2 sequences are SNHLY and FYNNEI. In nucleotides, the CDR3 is TGTGCCAGCAGTGAATTGATGTTGGCGGAGCAGTTCTTC. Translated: CASSELMLAEQFF. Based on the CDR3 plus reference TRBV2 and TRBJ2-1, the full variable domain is EPEVTQTPSHQVTQMGQEVILRCVPISNHLYFYWYRQILGQKVEFLVSFYNNEISEKSEIFDDQFSVERPDGSNFTLKIRSTKLEDSAMYFCASSELMLAEQFFGPGTRLTVL.